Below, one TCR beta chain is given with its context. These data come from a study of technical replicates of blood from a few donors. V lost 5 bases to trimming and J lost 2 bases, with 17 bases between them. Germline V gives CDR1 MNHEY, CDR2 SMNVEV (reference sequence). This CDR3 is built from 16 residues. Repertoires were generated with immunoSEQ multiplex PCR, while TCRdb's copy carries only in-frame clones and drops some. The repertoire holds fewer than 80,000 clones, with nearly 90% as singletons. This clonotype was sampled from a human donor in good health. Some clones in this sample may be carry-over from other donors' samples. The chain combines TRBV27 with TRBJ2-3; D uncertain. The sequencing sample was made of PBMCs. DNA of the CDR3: TGTGCCAGCAGTCCCCTACAGTCCGCGTACACAGATACGCAGTATTTT. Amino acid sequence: CASSPLQSAYTDTQYF.